The 10 T cell receptor beta chains presented below share a single source sample, sequenced in a study of STAT3 mutations in large granular lymphocyte leukemia. These receptors have no known antigen. The study, taken as a whole, reports: At least one immunodominant TCR beta clonotype appeared in every T-cell large granular lymphocyte leukemia patient.

The method was immunoSEQ multiplex PCR; TCRdb's version includes in-frame clones alone and lacks a portion of them. The sample has around 8,600 clones, about 88% seen once. The material sequenced was peripheral blood mononuclear cells. The source of these receptors is an elderly man with T-cell large granular lymphocyte leukemia. Some clones in this sample may be carry-over from other donors' samples.

This clone has only a few counts. V usage is TRBV14 and J usage is TRBJ2-7; no definite D call. V lost 4 bases and J lost 8, with 15 bases in between. The CDR3 is 13 residues long. CDR1 and CDR2 (germline): SGHDN, FVKESK. Here the CDR3 reads CASSRRGAPQQYF. The CDR3 DNA is TGTGCCAGCAGCCGAAGAGGAGCTCCCCAGCAGTACTTC.

This clone was picked up a small number of times. The V gene is TRBV27, the J gene TRBJ2-1; 7 nucleotides align to TRBD2. Germline-derived CDR1 and CDR2 are MNHEY and SMNVEV (reference sequence). The CDR3 spans 14 residues. Unmatched junction bases numbered 5, after V lost 3 bases and J lost 6 bases. CDR3 bases: TGTGCCAGCAGTTTGGTGGGGGAGGGCAATGAGCAGTTCTTC. Protein product: CASSLVGEGNEQFF.

This chain connects TRBV25-1 to TRBJ1-2; D unresolved. The CDR3 has 14 residues. Looked up from germline, CDR1 is MGHDK and CDR2 is SYGVNS. The V end was cut by 5 bases, the J end by 5 bases, with 15 bases between. Here the CDR3 DNA reads TGTGCCAGCAGTTCATTGGATGGAGGGTATGGCTACACCTTC. This encodes CASSSLDGGYGYTF.

The rearrangement joins TRBV7-8 to TRBJ1-4; D uncertain. Germline V gene data show CDR1 as SGHVS and CDR2 as FQNEAQ. The CDR3 is made up of 15 amino acids. The V gene lost 5 bases and the J gene lost 8 bases, with 18 bases spanning the gap. CDR3 nucleotide sequence: TGTGCCAGCAGCCGATTAACTAGCCCGGGGGAAAAACTGTTTTTT. Translated: CASSRLTSPGEKLFF.

The chain couples TRBV5-1 to TRBJ2-5, with D possibly matching TRBD1 (6 bases). The germline V and J ends were trimmed by 5 bases and 2 bases, with 13 bases remaining between them. CDR3 length equals 14 residues. The V gene's germline CDR1 is SGHRS and CDR2 YFSETQ. DNA of the CDR3: TGCGCCAGCAGTTCCGGGACACCTCAAGAGACCCAGTACTTC. Amino acids: CASSSGTPQETQYF.

This chain uses TRBV5-6 with TRBJ1-1; D is undetermined. The CDR3 is 12 amino acids. Deletions cut 4 bases from V and 3 bases from J, with 7 bases between. Germline assignment: CDR1 SGHDT and CDR2 YYEEEE. The CDR3: CASSQLHTEAFF. CDR3 coding DNA: TGTGCCAGCAGCCAACTACACACTGAAGCTTTCTTT.

This sequence joins TRBV4-3 and TRBJ2-7, with D perhaps TRBD2 (7 bases). V gave up 3 bases and J gave up 5 bases, with 17 bases separating them. CDR3 length: 15 amino acids. The V gene's germline CDR1 is LGHNA and CDR2 YSLEER. CDR3 sequence reads: CASSHRGRGGDEQYF. CDR3 DNA: TGCGCCAGCAGCCACCGCGGAAGGGGGGGCGACGAGCAGTACTTC.

This chain links TRBV7-2 with TRBJ2-3; TRBD1 or TRBD2 may be the D gene (6 bases each). CDR1 is SGHTA, CDR2 FQGNSA, per germline. This CDR3 comprises 16 residues. V lost 4 bases and J lost 1, with 15 bases in between. The CDR3 loop is CASSSGGSTRTDTQYF. DNA of the CDR3: TGTGCCAGCAGCTCCGGGGGCTCTACCCGCACAGATACGCAGTATTTT.

V usage is TRBV7-2 and J usage is TRBJ1-3; unclear D gene. CDR1 SGHTA and CDR2 FQGNSA come from the germline V gene. The CDR3 is 13 amino acids. Trimming shortened V by 5 bases and J by 4 bases, and 9 bases separated the two germline ends. The CDR3 reads CASSEGLGNTIYF. For the CDR3, the DNA is TGTGCCAGCAGCGAGGGATTAGGAAACACCATATATTTT.

CDR3 in amino acids: CASGGLGNYGYTF. As DNA, the CDR3 is TGCGCCAGCGGGGGTTTGGGTAACTATGGCTACACCTTC. V gene TRBV5-1 combines with J gene TRBJ1-2, with a tentative D call TRBD1 (5 bases). CDR1 and CDR2 (germline): SGHRS, YFSETQ. This CDR3 contains 13 residues. Trimming took 7 bases from V and 1 from J, leaving 11 bases between them.